A single T cell receptor beta chain is shown here with its context. Its target is unknown. This entry belongs to a study of T cells in localized non-small cell lung cancer. Trimming removed 2 bases from V and 3 bases from J, with 7 bases in between. CDR3 length equals 14 residues. CDR1 is LGHNA and CDR2 is YSLEER in the germline V gene. Overall study results and limits: Those with higher blood T cell density had longer overall survival. Within adjacent lung there appeared a median around 57 of the top 100 tumor clones. Heterogeneity within the tumor remains possible, as just one region underwent sequencing.

The protocol was immunoSEQ multiplex PCR, while the TCRdb copy is restricted to in-frame clones and leaves out a portion. The sample shows about 14,000 clones, around 85% of them seen only once. This receptor was identified in a woman aged 35 to 70 with stage I lung adenocarcinoma. This chain uses TRBV4-3 with TRBJ1-4; no definite D call. Sequencing used peripheral blood, obtained before any cancer treatment. Written as DNA, the CDR3 is TGCGCCAGCAGCCAATGGAGGTCTAATGAAAAACTGTTTTTT. As protein: CASSQWRSNEKLFF.